These T cell receptor beta chains were read from a single sample in a study of blood T cell repertoires in COVID-19. Profiled with immunoSEQ multiplex PCR; TCRdb holds only in-frame clones, not every one. The data contain about 52,000 clones, about 82% of them singletons. The sequenced sample consisted of peripheral blood. The receptors derive from a woman aged 80 or over with acute or convalescent COVID-19. Each CDR3 is given with its conserved first and last residue.

cdr3_length,j_call,v_call,cdr3_aa
11,TRBJ1-5,TRBV28,CASSQRESQHF
17,TRBJ2-6,TRBV27,CASSLGTPSSGANVLTF
18,TRBJ2-3,TRBV19,CASSSQGLAGHSTDTQYF
17,TRBJ2-2,TRBV2,CASSLMAQGARTGELFF
13,TRBJ1-5,TRBV30,CAWSVQGNQPQHF
13,TRBJ1-2,TRBV5-1,CASSLEGAKGYTF
15,TRBJ2-7,TRBV28,CASSNPQGGRDEQYF
17,TRBJ2-1,TRBV4-1,CASSQAPGLVHYNEQFF
13,TRBJ2-1,TRBV21-1,CASPGGEANEQFF
15,TRBJ1-2,TRBV19,CASKESGKGNYGYTF
15,TRBJ1-4,TRBV23-1,CASSQSGRVTEKLFF
15,TRBJ1-4,TRBV7-8,CASSLALGSREKLFF
15,TRBJ1-3,TRBV19,CASSIGVPEGNTIYF
15,TRBJ1-5,TRBV9,CASSVAGQRNQPQHF
17,TRBJ1-5,TRBV28,CASSFGRELYSNQPQHF
16,TRBJ2-3,TRBV5-1,CASSLRGTGGTDTQYF
15,TRBJ1-2,TRBV10-3,CAIRLGPGANYGYTF
13,TRBJ1-1,TRBV2,CASNRQQNTEAFF
16,TRBJ2-1,TRBV9,CASSRDSPGSYNEQFF
14,TRBJ2-3,TRBV6-1,CASSEGREMDTQYF
11,TRBJ2-5,TRBV20-1,CSAAGGETQYF
14,TRBJ2-7,TRBV27,CASSWDRASYEQYF
13,TRBJ1-1,TRBV3-1/TRBV3-2,CASSRETGGSSSF
15,TRBJ2-5,TRBV7-9,CASSLGGGSGETQYF
15,TRBJ2-1,TRBV7-3,CASSLSGGSYNEQFF
14,TRBJ2-7,TRBV9,CASSVGTHTYEQYF
13,TRBJ1-2,TRBV30,CAWSRRVNYGYTF
15,TRBJ2-5,TRBV9,CASSVAGGNRETQYF
13,TRBJ2-2,TRBV28,CASRGGRTGELFF
15,TRBJ2-2,TRBV7-9,CASSKDRGSTGELFF
15,TRBJ2-2,TRBV19,CASRTSGRASGELFF
15,TRBJ1-2,TRBV5-6,CASSLDGQAIGGYTF
14,TRBJ1-5,TRBV6-5,CASRRTGDNQPQHF
15,TRBJ1-1,TRBV5-3,CARSRGQGNCAEAFF
16,TRBJ1-4,TRBV18,CASHGQGKRTNEKLFF
15,TRBJ2-1,TRBV11-1,CASSLGGLAGREQFF
15,TRBJ1-6,TRBV28,CATYRVGPGSSPLHF
15,TRBJ1-3,TRBV11-3,CASSLDGSTGNTIYF
15,TRBJ2-1,TRBV12-5,CASGLVGQGPHEQFF
16,TRBJ2-1,TRBV6-1,CASSGAGTPSYNEQFF